This TCR beta chain was profiled in a study of beta chain features in type 1 diabetes. The J segment lost 4 bases and the V segment lost 7 bases, leaving 12 bases of the junction unmatched. Per germline, CDR1 SQVTM and CDR2 ANQGSEA. The length of the CDR3 is 16 residues. Study-level findings and limits: HLA influence on TCRB rearrangement stayed unresolved here. Since sequencing was performed on cDNA, cells with high TCR expression could be over-represented. VDJ junctions sequenced from type 1 diabetes patients showed fewer insertions and more deletions.

Notes on this clone: Its antigen remains unknown.

Isolated RNA was reverse transcribed in full, so expressed TCRB transcripts were sequenced. Profiling relied on immunoSEQ multiplex PCR, and the TCRdb table lists in-frame clones only, not all of them. The data contain tens of thousands of clones, roughly 34% of them seen just once; the ten biggest clones take up 0.45% to 0.55%. The chain combines TRBV29-1 with TRBJ2-1, with 11 bases that match TRBD1. This receptor was taken from a woman under 30 in good health. The sequenced material came from stem cell memory CD4+ T cells from blood. DNA of the CDR3: TGCAGCGCCGGACAGGGGGCCGGCGGGAGTTACAATGAGCAGTTCTTC. Protein: CSAGQGAGGSYNEQFF.